A single TCR beta chain is shown here with its context. A junction end diverges from the germline sequence, so it may reflect a read error. This record comes from a study of cytomegalovirus exposure and HLA in healthy donors. The CDR3 contains 13 residues. The germline CDR1 and CDR2 sequences are GTSNPN and SVGIG (reference sequence). The donors gave bone marrow, and they were healthy. The PCR had 60 Vbeta and 13 Jbeta primers. In the original processing: It was a later analysis that counted 83 million or so unique TCR beta chains, of which some 9.9 million were shared. Method: immunoSEQ multiplex PCR; TCRdb's copy keeps in-frame clones and lacks some. The V and J calls and clone size are taken from that table; D and trimming were inferred from the DNA. The data contain about 160,000 clones, 77% of them singletons.

The sample taken for sequencing was PBMCs. The clonotype was recovered from a male donor in good health and CMV-seropositive. The gene calls are TRBV30 and TRBJ1-1, with D tentatively TRBD1 (6 bases). The CDR3 DNA reads TGTGCCTGGAGTAAGGGGGTGAAGACTGAAGCTTTCTTT. This sequence encodes CAWSKGVKTEAFF.